This T cell receptor (beta chain) originates from a study of blood T cell repertoires in COVID-19. On the study more broadly: The United States, Italy and Spain supplied acute and convalescent COVID-19 samples. T cells, B-cell-depleted T cells, or PBMCs supplied cDNA or gDNA.

CDR3 length equals 14 residues. Per the germline V gene, CDR1 is LNHDA and CDR2 is SQIVND (reference sequence). Trimming pared 5 bases from V and 7 bases from J, leaving 15 bases between. In the original analysis: Estimates of nucleated cell counts were drawn from the amplification of reference gene primers. Sequencing used immunoSEQ multiplex PCR; TCRdb keeps in-frame clones, though not all of them. V and J calls and clone size come straight from that table; D and trimming were deduced from the DNA. The sample contains roughly 260,000 clones, 87% of which appear only once. V and J are TRBV19 and TRBJ2-1, with a weak D call TRBD1 (6 bases). This receptor was identified in a woman aged 45-60 years who had recovered from COVID-19. The sample taken for sequencing was peripheral blood. Here the CDR3 reads CASSPETGWNEQFF. CDR3 nucleotides: TGTGCCAGTAGTCCAGAGACAGGATGGAATGAGCAGTTCTTC.